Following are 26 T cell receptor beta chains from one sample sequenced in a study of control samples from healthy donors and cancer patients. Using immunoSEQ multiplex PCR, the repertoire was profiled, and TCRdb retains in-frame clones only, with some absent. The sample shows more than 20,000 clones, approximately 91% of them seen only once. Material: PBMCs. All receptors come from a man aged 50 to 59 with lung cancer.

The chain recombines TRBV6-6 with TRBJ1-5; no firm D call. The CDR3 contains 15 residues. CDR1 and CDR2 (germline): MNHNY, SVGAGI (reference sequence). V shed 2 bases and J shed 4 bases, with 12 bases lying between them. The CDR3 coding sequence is TGTGCCAGCAGTTACGGTGTGAACAGTAATCAGCCCCAGCATTTT. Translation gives CASSYGVNSNQPQHF.

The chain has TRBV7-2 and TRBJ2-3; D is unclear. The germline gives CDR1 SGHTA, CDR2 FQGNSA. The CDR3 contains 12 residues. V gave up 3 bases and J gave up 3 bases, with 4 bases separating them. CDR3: CASSFLTDTQYF. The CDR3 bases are TGTGCCAGCAGCTTCCTGACAGATACGCAGTATTTT.

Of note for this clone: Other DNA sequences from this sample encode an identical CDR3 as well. CDR3 nucleotide sequence: TGCGCCAGCAGCTTGGGGCAGGGGGGTGCCGAGCAGTACTTC. Translating it yields CASSLGQGGAEQYF. The J gene is TRBJ2-7, the V gene TRBV5-1; a possible D gene is TRBD1 (7 bases). V was cut by 0 bases and J by 6 bases, with 13 bases left in between. The germline V gene encodes CDR1 SGHRS and CDR2 YFSETQ. The CDR3 is made up of 14 amino acids.

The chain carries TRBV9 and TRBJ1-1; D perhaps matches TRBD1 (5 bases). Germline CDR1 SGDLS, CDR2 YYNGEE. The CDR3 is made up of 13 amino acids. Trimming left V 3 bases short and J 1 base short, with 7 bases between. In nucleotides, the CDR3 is TGTGCCAGCAGCGGAGGGGAGAACACTGAAGCTTTCTTT. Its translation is CASSGGENTEAFF.

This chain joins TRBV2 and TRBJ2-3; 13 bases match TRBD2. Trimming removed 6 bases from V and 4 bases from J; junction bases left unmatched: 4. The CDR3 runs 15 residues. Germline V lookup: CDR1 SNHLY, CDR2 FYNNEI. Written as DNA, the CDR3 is TGTGCCAGCAGGGGGACTAGCGGGGTGGCAGATACGCAGTATTTT. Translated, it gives CASRGTSGVADTQYF.

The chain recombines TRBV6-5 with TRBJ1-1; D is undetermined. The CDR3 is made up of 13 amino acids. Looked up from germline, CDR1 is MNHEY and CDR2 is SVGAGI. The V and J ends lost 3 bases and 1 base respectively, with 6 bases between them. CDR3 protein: CASSYIWNTEAFF. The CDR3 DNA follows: TGTGCCAGCAGTTATATATGGAACACTGAAGCTTTCTTT.

The CDR3 DNA reads as TGTGCCAGCAGCTCCCACTGGGCGGAGCTCACAGATACGCAGTATTTT. It specifies CASSSHWAELTDTQYF. The chain uses TRBV7-2 and TRBJ2-3, with D unresolved. Trimming stripped 4 bases from V and 2 bases from J, with 16 bases between. The CDR3 length is 16 residues. Germline loops: CDR1 SGHTA, CDR2 FQGNSA.

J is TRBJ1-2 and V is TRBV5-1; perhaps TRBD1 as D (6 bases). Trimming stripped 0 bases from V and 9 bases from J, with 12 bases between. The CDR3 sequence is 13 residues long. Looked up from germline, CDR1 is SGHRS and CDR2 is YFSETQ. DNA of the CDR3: TGCGCCAGCAGCTTGGGACAGGCTGACAGCTACACCTTC. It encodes CASSLGQADSYTF.

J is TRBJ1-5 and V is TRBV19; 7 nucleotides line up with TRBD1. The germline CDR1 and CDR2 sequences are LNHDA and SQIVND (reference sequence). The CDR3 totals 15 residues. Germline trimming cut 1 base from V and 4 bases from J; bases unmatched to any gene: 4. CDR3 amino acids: CASSIAQQGNQPQHF. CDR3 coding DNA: TGTGCCAGTAGTATAGCCCAACAGGGGAATCAGCCCCAGCATTTT.

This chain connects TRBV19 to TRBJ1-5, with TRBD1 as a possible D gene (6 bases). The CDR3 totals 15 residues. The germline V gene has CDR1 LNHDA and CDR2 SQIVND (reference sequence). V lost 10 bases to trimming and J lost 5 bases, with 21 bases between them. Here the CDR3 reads CATLSAGHDYQPQHF. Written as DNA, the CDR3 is TGTGCCACCCTATCAGCGGGACACGATTATCAGCCCCAGCATTTT.

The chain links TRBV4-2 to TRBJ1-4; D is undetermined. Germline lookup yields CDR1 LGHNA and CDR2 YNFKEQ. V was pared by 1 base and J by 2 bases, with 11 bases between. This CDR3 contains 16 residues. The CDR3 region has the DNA TGTGCCAGCAGCCAAGGGTTAGGTGGGACTAATGAAAAACTGTTTTTT. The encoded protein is CASSQGLGGTNEKLFF.

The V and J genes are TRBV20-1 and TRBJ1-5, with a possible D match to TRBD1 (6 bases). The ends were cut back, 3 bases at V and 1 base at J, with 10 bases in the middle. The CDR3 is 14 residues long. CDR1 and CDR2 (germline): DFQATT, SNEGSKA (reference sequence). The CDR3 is CSASLTGSNQPQHF. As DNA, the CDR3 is TGCAGTGCTAGTTTAACAGGGAGCAATCAGCCCCAGCATTTT.

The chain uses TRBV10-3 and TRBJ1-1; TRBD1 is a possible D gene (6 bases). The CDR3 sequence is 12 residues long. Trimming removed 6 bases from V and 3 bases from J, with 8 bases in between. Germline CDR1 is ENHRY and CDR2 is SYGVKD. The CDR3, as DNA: TGTGCCATCAGGGGGGCCGACACTGAAGCTTTCTTT. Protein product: CAIRGADTEAFF.

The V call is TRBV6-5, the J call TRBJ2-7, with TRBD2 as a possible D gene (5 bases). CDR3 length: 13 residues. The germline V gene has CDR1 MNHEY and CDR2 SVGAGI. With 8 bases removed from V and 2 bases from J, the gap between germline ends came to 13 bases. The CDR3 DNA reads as TGTGCCAGCGTTCTCGGGGTCCCCTACGAGCAGTACTTC. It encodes CASVLGVPYEQYF.

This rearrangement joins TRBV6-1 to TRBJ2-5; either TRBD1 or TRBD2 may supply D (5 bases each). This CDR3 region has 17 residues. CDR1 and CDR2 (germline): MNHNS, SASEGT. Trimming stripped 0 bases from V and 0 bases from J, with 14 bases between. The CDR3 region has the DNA TGTGCCAGCAGTGAAGCCGGGCAGGGAGTCCACCAAGAGACCCAGTACTTC. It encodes CASSEAGQGVHQETQYF.

The CDR3, as DNA: TGTGCCAGCAGATTGGGACACCAAAACAATGAGCAGTTCTTC. This encodes CASRLGHQNNEQFF. This chain connects TRBV6-5 to TRBJ2-1; D perhaps matches TRBD1 (6 bases). The length of the CDR3 is 14 residues. V lost 6 bases and J lost 5, with 14 bases in between. In germline, CDR1 is MNHEY, CDR2 SVGAGI.

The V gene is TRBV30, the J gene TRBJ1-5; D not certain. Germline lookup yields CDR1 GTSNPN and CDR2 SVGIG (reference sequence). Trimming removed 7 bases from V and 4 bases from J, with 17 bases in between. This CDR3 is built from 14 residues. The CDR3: CAFGKVSANQPQHF. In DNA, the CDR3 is TGTGCCTTCGGCAAGGTTTCCGCTAATCAGCCCCAGCATTTT.

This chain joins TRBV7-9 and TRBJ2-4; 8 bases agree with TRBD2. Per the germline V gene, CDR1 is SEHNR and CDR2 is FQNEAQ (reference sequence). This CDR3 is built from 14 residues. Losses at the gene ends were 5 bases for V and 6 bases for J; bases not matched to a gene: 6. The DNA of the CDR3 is TGTGCCAGCAGCGTAGGACTAGCAGGAAACATTCAGTACTTC. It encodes CASSVGLAGNIQYF.

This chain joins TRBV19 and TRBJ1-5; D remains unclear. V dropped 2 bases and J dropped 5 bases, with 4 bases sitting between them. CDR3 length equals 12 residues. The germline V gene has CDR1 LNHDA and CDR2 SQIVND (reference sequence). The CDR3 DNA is TGTGCCAGTAGTATACCAGATCAGCCCCAGCATTTT. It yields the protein CASSIPDQPQHF.

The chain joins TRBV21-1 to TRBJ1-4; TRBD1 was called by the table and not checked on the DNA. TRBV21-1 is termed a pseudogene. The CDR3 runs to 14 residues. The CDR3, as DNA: TGTGCCAGCAGCAAACACAGGGTCGGCGAAAAACTGTTTTTT. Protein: CASSKHRVGEKLFF.

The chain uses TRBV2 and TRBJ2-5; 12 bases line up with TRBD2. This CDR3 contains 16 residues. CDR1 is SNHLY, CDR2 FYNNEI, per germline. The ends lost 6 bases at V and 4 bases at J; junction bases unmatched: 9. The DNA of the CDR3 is TGTGCCAGCAGGCCTCTACTAGCGGGGGGCGGAGAGACCCAGTACTTC. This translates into CASRPLLAGGGETQYF. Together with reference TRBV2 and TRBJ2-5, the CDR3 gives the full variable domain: EPEVTQTPSHQVTQMGQEVILRCVPISNHLYFYWYRQILGQKVEFLVSFYNNEISEKSEIFDDQFSVERPDGSNFTLKIRSTKLEDSAMYFCASRPLLAGGGETQYFGPGTRLLVL.

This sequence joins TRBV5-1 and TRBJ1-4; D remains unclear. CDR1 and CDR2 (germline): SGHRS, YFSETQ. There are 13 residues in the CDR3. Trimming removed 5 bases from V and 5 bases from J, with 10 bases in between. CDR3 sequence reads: CASRAGLNEKLFF. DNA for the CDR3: TGCGCCAGCAGGGCCGGGTTGAATGAAAAACTGTTTTTT.

CDR3 DNA: TGTGCCAGCAGCCAAGATGGGACAGCCTCAGATACGCAGTATTTT. Translated: CASSQDGTASDTQYF. V is TRBV14 and J is TRBJ2-3; 7 bases align to TRBD1. This CDR3 contains 15 residues. Germline V gives CDR1 SGHDN, CDR2 FVKESK. The trim removed 0 bases at V and 4 bases at J, leaving 4 bases unmatched.

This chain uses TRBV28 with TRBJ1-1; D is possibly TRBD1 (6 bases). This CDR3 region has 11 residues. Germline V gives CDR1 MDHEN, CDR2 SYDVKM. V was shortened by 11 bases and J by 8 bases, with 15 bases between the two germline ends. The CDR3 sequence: CAGGIGGEAFF. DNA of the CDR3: TGTGCCGGGGGGATAGGGGGAGAAGCTTTCTTT.

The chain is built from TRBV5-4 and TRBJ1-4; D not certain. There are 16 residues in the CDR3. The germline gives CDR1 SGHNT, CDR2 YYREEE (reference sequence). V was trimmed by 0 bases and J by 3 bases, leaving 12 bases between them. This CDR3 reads CASSLDKAGSNEKLFF. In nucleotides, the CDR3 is TGTGCCAGCAGCTTGGATAAGGCAGGTTCTAATGAAAAACTGTTTTTT.

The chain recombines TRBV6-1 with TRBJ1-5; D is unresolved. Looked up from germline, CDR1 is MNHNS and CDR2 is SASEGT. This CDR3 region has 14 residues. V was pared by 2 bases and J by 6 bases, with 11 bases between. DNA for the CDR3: TGTGCCAGCAGTGAAAGGAACGGGATTCAGCCCCAGCATTTT. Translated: CASSERNGIQPQHF.